Listed here is a single TCR beta chain. The target of this receptor is not known. Per-base quality was not reported, and no clone a single base away is much larger than it. The data originate from a study of blood T cell repertoires in COVID-19 (dated by TCRdb to about 2020). General notes on the study: Collaborator samples came from the United States, Italy and Spain and covered acute and convalescent phases of COVID-19. The prospective study material was composed of cDNA or gDNA derived from T cells, B-cell-depleted T cells, or PBMCs. Deeply sampled blood TCRbeta repertoires from subjects exposed to, actively infected with, or recovered from COVID-19 were included in the dataset. A freely available public database, intended as a resource for researchers studying the immune response to SARS-CoV-2, is where the repertoires were released. The samples were drawn from two sources: the first 160 participants of the ongoing ImmuneRACE study, and fewer than 1,500 subjects contributed by 6 global collaborators. Sample metadata almost always included a de-identified subject ID, COVID-19 status, age in years and sex. Where HLA class I and class II types were available, the types were taken from metadata supplied by the sample provider, not from assay-based typing. Study-wide conclusions, independent of this receptor: The amount of clinical and demographic metadata varied by source and participant and was provided uncurated.

V has 1 base trimmed and J has 4 bases trimmed; junction bases matching no gene number 3. The CDR3 numbers 14 residues from cysteine through phenylalanine. The sequence is cut down to CDR3 DNA, 42 bases in frame from base 1. Per the germline V gene, MGHRA is the CDR1 and YSYEKL is the CDR2. A second Seattle source provided samples from volunteer blood donors who had recovered from COVID-19. Each collaborating institution followed its own protocols to collect whole blood in K2EDTA tubes. For TCRbeta analysis, collaborators shipped samples as frozen whole blood, isolated PBMCs, or DNA extracted from either of those sample types. TCRbeta CDR3 regions were amplified from genomic DNA using the immunoSEQ Assay, a bias-controlled multiplex PCR. Under the source paper's analysis protocol: The number of nucleated cells in each sample was estimated from the amplification of reference gene primers within the assay. To quantify the absolute abundance of each unique TCRbeta CDR3 rearrangement, sequence reads were collapsed and filtered. Productive Simpson clonality was computed per sample as the square root of Simpson's diversity index over productive rearrangements. TCRdb mirrors the immuneACCESS table, restricted to in-frame sequences. Some clones are absent from its copies; in checked studies, under half trace to an unresolved V gene, and the reason for the others is unknown. V and J calls and clone size come straight from that table; D and trimming were deduced from the DNA. For this sample there are around 200,000 clones; approximately 87% appear just once. The biggest ten clones account for 0.88% of the sample.

This chain is built from TRBV4-1 and TRBJ2-5; 7 bases in the junction line up with TRBD2. The sample comprised peripheral blood. This TCR derives from a woman aged 18-29 years who had recovered from COVID-19. The sequence in DNA is TGCGCCAGCAGCCAAGTGGGACTATTAGAGACCCAGTACTTC. Its translation is CASSQVGLLETQYF.